The next 13 T cell receptor beta chains were all read from a single sample in a study of regulatory T cells in long-lasting Graves disease. Specified time point: persistent/refractory GD, antithyroid drugs over 5 years with positive TRAb. Construction of the TCR library relied on RNA isolated from PBMCs. Combining iRepertoire HTBI primers with Arm-PCR of CDR3 regions, the authors built TCR beta libraries. TCRdb re-analysed the multiplex PCR reads in MiXCR, keeping a single row per CDR3 protein. The sample holds 430,000 or so distinct CDR3 sequences, over 20% seen once. The sequences come from peripheral blood mononuclear cells (PBMCs), collected when the disease was refractory, from a patient treated with antithyroid drugs. These TCRs come from a female donor with Graves disease.

This clonotype was recorded many times. The J gene is TRBJ1-5, the V gene TRBV28; 9 bases map to TRBD1. J gave up 0 bases and V 5 bases, and 8 bases lay outside the gene matches. The germline V gene encodes CDR1 MDHEN and CDR2 SYDVKM. There are 17 residues in the CDR3. CDR3 nucleotide sequence: TGTGCCAGCAGTACACGGACAGGGGTCTATAGCAATCAGCCCCAGCATTTT. This translates into CASSTRTGVYSNQPQHF.

The chain uses TRBV28 and TRBJ2-5, with 7 bases lining up with TRBD1. The CDR3 sequence is 14 residues long. The ends lost 5 bases at V and 4 bases at J; junction bases unmatched: 7. Germline CDR1 MDHEN, CDR2 SYDVKM. The CDR3 nucleotides read TGTGCCAGCAGTCCGAAGACAGGGCGAGAGACCCAGTACTTC. It codes for CASSPKTGRETQYF.

This clonotype was seen repeatedly, ten times or more. The V gene is TRBV6-1, the J gene TRBJ1-5; 8 bases match TRBD1. Germline lookup yields CDR1 MNHNS and CDR2 SASEGT. Trimming cost V 6 bases and J 2 bases; bases outside gene matches: 6. The CDR3 contains 15 residues. CDR3 sequence: CASSLDRGGNQPQHF. As DNA, the CDR3 is TGTGCCAGCAGCCTTGACAGGGGTGGCAATCAGCCCCAGCATTTT.

The V call is TRBV20-1, the J call TRBJ2-7; 10 bases align to TRBD2. CDR3 length equals 14 residues. Trimming cost V 6 bases and J 4 bases; bases outside gene matches: 9. Germline V gene data show CDR1 as DFQATT and CDR2 as SNEGSKA (reference sequence). Here the CDR3 reads CSAPTGTSAYEQYF. CDR3 nucleotide sequence: TGCAGTGCCCCGACCGGGACTAGCGCATACGAGCAGTACTTC.

This clonotype was seen only a few times. V gene TRBV3-1 combines with J gene TRBJ2-7, with no clear D. V was trimmed by 6 bases and J by 6 bases, leaving 12 bases between them. The CDR3 consists of 12 residues. CDR1 LGHDT and CDR2 YNNKEL come from the germline V gene (reference sequence). The CDR3: CASSQRDCEQYF. CDR3 DNA: TGTGCCAGCAGTCAAAGAGACTGCGAGCAGTACTTC.

The chain employs TRBV20-1 and TRBJ2-7, with D maybe TRBD2 (5 bases). The CDR3 extends over 14 amino acids. Trimming left V 2 bases short and J 4 bases short, with 15 bases between. Germline V CDR1 and CDR2: DFQATT, SNEGSKA (reference sequence). This CDR3 reads CSARPRTSMYEQYF. The CDR3, as DNA: TGCAGTGCTAGACCGCGAACTAGTATGTACGAGCAGTACTTC.

The chain is built from TRBV13 and TRBJ2-2; D may be TRBD2 (5 bases). Germline CDR1 reads PRHDT; CDR2 reads FYEKMQ (reference sequence). The CDR3 consists of 16 residues. The V gene lost 0 bases and the J gene lost 4 bases, with 12 bases spanning the gap. The CDR3 DNA reads TGTGCCAGCAGCTTAGGCCCAGAGGGTTTCACCGGGGAGCTGTTTTTT. This sequence encodes CASSLGPEGFTGELFF.

Of note for this clonotype: In this CDR3 the conserved last residue, phenylalanine or tryptophan, is missing, so a read error is likely. The genes are TRBV11-2 and TRBJ1-1; maybe TRBD1 (5 bases). CDR1 is SGHAT, CDR2 FQNNGV, per germline. The CDR3 length is 13 residues. V shed 1 base and J shed 5 bases, with 8 bases lying between them. DNA for the CDR3: TGTGCCAGCAGCTTAGCCGGGGGGACTGAAGCTTTCTCT. Its protein is CASSLAGGTEAFS.

At least ten counts were recorded for this clonotype. The chain couples TRBV2 to TRBJ1-2; D is unresolved. V was clipped by 8 bases and J by 4 bases, with 8 bases between them. This CDR3 comprises 11 residues. Germline values: CDR1 SNHLY, CDR2 FYNNEI. CDR3 DNA sequence: TGTGCCAGCTCCGACATCTATGGCTACACCTTC. It codes for CASSDIYGYTF.

The CDR3 coding sequence is TGTGCCAGTAGTAAGCTGCCCTATGGCTACACCTTC. Protein sequence: CASSKLPYGYTF. J is TRBJ1-2 and V is TRBV19; D gene uncertain. The CDR3 is 12 residues long. Germline CDR1 is LNHDA and CDR2 is SQIVND (reference sequence). V lost 4 bases, J lost 4 bases, and 7 bases lay in between.

This clonotype has only a few counts. The chain couples TRBV19 to TRBJ2-1, with TRBD2 matching 12 bases. J lost 2 bases, V lost 5 bases, and 10 bases had no gene match. The CDR3 covers 18 residues. The germline CDR1 and CDR2 sequences are LNHDA and SQIVND (reference sequence). CDR3 sequence reads: CASSVGLAGIATYNEQFF. The DNA of the CDR3 is TGTGCCAGTAGTGTCGGACTAGCGGGAATTGCTACCTACAATGAGCAGTTCTTC.

Only a few counts were recorded for this clonotype. The chain employs TRBV29-1 and TRBJ1-1, with 8 bases that match TRBD1. This CDR3 has 12 amino acids. Looked up from germline, CDR1 is SQVTM and CDR2 is ANQGSEA. V shed 5 bases, J shed 5 bases, and the junction held 4 bases outside the gene matches. The CDR3 here is CSVWTGRTEAFF. As DNA, the CDR3 is TGCAGCGTTTGGACAGGGAGGACTGAAGCTTTCTTT.

In its sample, this clonotype was seen many times. The chain is built from TRBV7-9 and TRBJ1-5; TRBD1 matches 9 bases. The CDR3 sequence is 16 residues long. V lost 5 bases, J lost 6 bases, and 11 bases stayed unmatched. Germline loops: CDR1 SEHNR, CDR2 FQNEAQ (reference sequence). The CDR3 nucleotides are TGTGCCAGCAGCCCGGCGCAGGACAGGGGTCGTCAGCCCCAGCATTTT. Protein sequence: CASSPAQDRGRQPQHF.